This T cell receptor beta chain was recovered during a study of OX40 agonist ivuxolimab in advanced cancers. In terms of the full investigation: Ivuxolimab, which targeted the costimulatory receptor OX40 (CD134), was an agonistic, fully human IgG2 monoclonal antibody. Three dose-escalation patients achieved partial responses, one with hepatocellular carcinoma and two with cutaneous melanoma. Among the 50 to 55 dose-escalation patients, some 20 had hepatocellular carcinoma, roughly 15 melanoma, 9 renal cell carcinoma and 9 head and neck cancer. Peripheral TCRbeta sequencing was intended to test whether TCR sequence diversity was altered and clonal T-cell expansion was caused by ivuxolimab. Intravenous ivuxolimab was administered to patients every 2 weeks at six dose levels: 0.01, 0.1, 0.3, 1.5, 3 and 10 mg/kg. In the dose-escalation cohort, roughly four fifths of patients were male, and the mean age was approximately 64 years, with a range of roughly 20 to 79. The monotherapy dose-escalation portion (N of about 50 patients) of the phase I ivuxolimab trial is reported in the paper. Patients were allowed to have had prior anti-PD-1, anti-PD-L1 or anti-CTLA-4 therapy, and approximately 40% of the dose-escalation patients had been treated with checkpoint inhibitors. Overall study outcomes, separate from this receptor: At doses of 0.1 to 3.0 mg/kg, clonal expansion of both CD4+ and CD8+ blood T cells was observed from baseline to week 6. After ivuxolimab, more expanded clones were found on average in CD8+ T cells than in CD4+ T cells. Antigen specificity was not determined for the clonally expanded peripheral T cells. In the 0.1-3.0 mg/kg groups, partial responders had among the lowest normalized peripheral clonal expansion, particularly in CD8+ T cells. Low levels of normalized T-cell clonal expansion were also seen in some patients who did not respond.

This clone appeared once. This receptor's antigen is unknown. No much larger clone is present one base from it, and per-base qualities are unavailable. Ends trimmed: V by 4 bases, J by 10 bases; bases unmatched to a gene: 6. The CDR3 spans 13 residues, from the cysteine through the phenylalanine. This entry keeps only the CDR3 DNA: 39 bases, framed from base 1. Taken from the germline V gene, the CDR1 and CDR2 loops are SNHLY and FYNNEI. For sequencing of the TCRbeta CDR3 region, genomic DNA was extracted from the sorted cells. The immunoSEQ Assay was used for sequencing of TCRbeta CDR3 regions. TCRdb retrieved this table from immuneACCESS and kept in-frame rearrangements only. Not all clones are present; in checked studies, unresolved V genes account for under half, and no reason is known for the remainder. For this sample there are about 67,000 clones; approximately 80% appear just once. The ten most abundant clones make up roughly 5.8% of the sample.

Patients with autoimmune disease history or receiving systemic immunosuppression were excluded from the trial. Peripheral blood for TCR sequencing was collected from all dose cohorts at baseline, on cycle 4 day 1, and on cycle 7 day 1. The samples were taken from a phase I, first-in-human, multicenter, open-label dose-escalation trial of ivuxolimab. The trial enrolled adults with locally advanced or metastatic head and neck squamous cell, hepatocellular, melanoma or renal cell carcinoma. Before TCR sequencing, CD4+ and CD8+ T cells were separately sorted from peripheral blood. The input for sequencing was CD4+ or CD8+ T cells sorted from blood, taken in a trial of the OX40 agonist ivuxolimab. The TCR originated in an adult with an advanced solid tumor such as melanoma, head and neck, liver or kidney cancer. Rearrangement joined TRBV2 to TRBJ2-1, with 8 junctional bases fitting TRBD1. The CDR3 protein is CASSVGQGLEQFF. The nucleotide sequence is TGTGCCAGCAGTGTCGGACAGGGTCTGGAGCAGTTCTTC.